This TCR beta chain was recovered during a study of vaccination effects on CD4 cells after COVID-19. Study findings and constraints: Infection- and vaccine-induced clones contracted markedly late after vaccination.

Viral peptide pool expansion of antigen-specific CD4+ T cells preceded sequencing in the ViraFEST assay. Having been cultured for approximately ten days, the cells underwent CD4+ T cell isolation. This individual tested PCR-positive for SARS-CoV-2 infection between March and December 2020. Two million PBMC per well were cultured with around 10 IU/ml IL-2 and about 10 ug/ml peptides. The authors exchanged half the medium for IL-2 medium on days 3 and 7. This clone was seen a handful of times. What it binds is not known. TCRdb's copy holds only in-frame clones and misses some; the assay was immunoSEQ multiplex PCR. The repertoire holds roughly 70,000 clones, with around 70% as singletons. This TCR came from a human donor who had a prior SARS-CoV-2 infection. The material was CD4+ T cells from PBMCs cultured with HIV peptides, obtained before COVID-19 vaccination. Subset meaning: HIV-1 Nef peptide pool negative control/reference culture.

The CDR3 spells CASSPLAGANVLTF. The CDR3 bases are TGTGCCAGCTCACCACTTGCTGGGGCCAACGTCCTGACTTTC. The V and J genes are TRBV18 and TRBJ2-6; D unresolved. V dropped 1 base and J dropped 2 bases, with 3 bases sitting between them. This CDR3 has 14 amino acids. The germline V gene encodes CDR1 KGHSH and CDR2 LQKENI.